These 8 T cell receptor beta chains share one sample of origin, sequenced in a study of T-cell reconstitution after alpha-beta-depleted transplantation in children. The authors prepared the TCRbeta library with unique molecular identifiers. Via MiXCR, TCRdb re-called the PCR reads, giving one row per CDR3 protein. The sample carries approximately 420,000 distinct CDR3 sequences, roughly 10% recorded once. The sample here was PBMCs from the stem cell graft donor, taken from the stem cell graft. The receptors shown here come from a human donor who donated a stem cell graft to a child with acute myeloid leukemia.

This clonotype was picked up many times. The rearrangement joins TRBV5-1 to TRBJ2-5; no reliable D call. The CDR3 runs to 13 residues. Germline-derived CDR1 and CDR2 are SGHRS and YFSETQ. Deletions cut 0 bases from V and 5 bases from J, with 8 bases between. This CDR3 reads CASSLGGQETQYF. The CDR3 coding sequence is TGCGCCAGCAGCTTGGGAGGTCAGGAGACCCAGTACTTC. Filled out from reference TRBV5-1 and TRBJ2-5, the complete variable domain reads KAGVTQTPRYLIKTRGQQVTLSCSPISGHRSVSWYQQTPGQGLQFLFEYFSETQRNKGNFPGRFSGRQFSNSRSEMNVSTLELGDSALYLCASSLGGQETQYFGPGTRLLVL.

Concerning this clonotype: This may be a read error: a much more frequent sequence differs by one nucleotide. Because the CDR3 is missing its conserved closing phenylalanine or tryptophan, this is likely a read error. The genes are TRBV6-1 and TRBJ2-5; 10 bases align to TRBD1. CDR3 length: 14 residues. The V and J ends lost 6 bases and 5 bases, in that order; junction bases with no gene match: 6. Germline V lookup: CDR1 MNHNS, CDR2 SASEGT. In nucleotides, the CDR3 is TGTGCCAGCAGAAGGACAGGGGGAACGGAGACCCAGTACCTC. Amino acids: CASRRTGGTETQYL.

In DNA, the CDR3 is TGTGCCACCTCAACCGGGAAAAATGTTAGATTGGGCGAGCAGTACGTC. It codes for CATSTGKNVRLGEQYV. The chain combines TRBV27 with TRBJ2-7; tentatively, D is TRBD2 (5 bases). The CDR3 has 16 amino acids. The V end was cut by 10 bases, the J end by 6 bases, with 28 bases between. Germline lookup yields CDR1 MNHEY and CDR2 SMNVEV (reference sequence).

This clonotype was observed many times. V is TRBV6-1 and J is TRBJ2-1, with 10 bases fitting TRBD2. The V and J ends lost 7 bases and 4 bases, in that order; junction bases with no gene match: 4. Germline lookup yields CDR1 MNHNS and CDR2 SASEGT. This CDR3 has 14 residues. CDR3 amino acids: CASKRSGGYNEQFF. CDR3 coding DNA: TGTGCCAGCAAACGTAGCGGGGGGTACAATGAGCAGTTCTTC.

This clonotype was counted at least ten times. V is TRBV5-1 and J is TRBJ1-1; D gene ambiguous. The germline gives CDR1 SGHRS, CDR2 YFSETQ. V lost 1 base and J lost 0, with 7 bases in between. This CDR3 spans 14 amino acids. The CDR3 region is CASSLNLLNTEAFF. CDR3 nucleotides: TGCGCCAGCAGCTTGAATCTTCTGAACACTGAAGCTTTCTTT.

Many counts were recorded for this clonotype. CDR3 sequence reads: CASSTGTVAYEQYF. CDR3 sequence (DNA): TGCGCCAGCAGCACGGGGACAGTTGCCTACGAGCAGTACTTC. The chain has TRBV5-1 and TRBJ2-7; 7 bases fit TRBD1. V lost 4 bases, J lost 2 bases, and 6 bases stayed unmatched. CDR1 and CDR2 (germline): SGHRS, YFSETQ. This CDR3 region has 14 residues.

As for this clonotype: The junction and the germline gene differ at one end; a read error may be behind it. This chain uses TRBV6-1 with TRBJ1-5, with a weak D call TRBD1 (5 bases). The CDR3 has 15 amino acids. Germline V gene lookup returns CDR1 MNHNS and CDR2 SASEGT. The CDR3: CASSEGAGQGQPQLF. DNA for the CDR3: TGTGCCAGCAGTGAGGGAGCGGGGCAGGGTCAGCCCCAGCTTTTT.

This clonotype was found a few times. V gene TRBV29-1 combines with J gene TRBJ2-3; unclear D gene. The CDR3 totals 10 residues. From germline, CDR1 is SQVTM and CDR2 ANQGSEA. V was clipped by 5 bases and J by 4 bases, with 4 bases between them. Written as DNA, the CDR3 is TGCAGCGTTTTGCCAGATACGCAGTATTTT. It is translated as CSVLPDTQYF.